Each of the 30 T cell receptor beta chains below was sequenced from the same sample in a study of regulatory T cells in long-lasting Graves disease. Indicated time point: newly diagnosed GD, antithyroid drugs for less than 3 months. RNA from PBMCs was the source of the TCR library. CDR3-region Arm-PCR and iRepertoire HTBI primers produced the TCR beta libraries. TCRdb used MiXCR to reprocess the multiplex PCR reads, holding one entry per CDR3 protein. In the table there are 350,000 to 500,000 distinct CDR3 sequences, about 15% of which are singletons. These data were likewise used in another study, on T cells in Graves' hyperthyroidism and ophthalmopathy.

Source: peripheral blood mononuclear cells (PBMCs), taken at new diagnosis, from a patient treated with antithyroid drugs. The origin of the receptors is a woman in her 50s with Graves disease.

In its sample, this clonotype was seen a few times. This chain links TRBV6-5 with TRBJ2-7; D is possibly TRBD1 (6 bases). This CDR3 has 15 amino acids. The V and J ends lost 3 bases and 3 bases respectively, with 15 bases between them. In germline, CDR1 is MNHEY, CDR2 SVGAGI. CDR3 residues: CASSYISQGLYEQYF. The CDR3 DNA follows: TGTGCCAGCAGTTATATTTCCCAGGGGCTCTACGAGCAGTACTTC.

This chain joins TRBV29-1 and TRBJ2-7; the match to TRBD2 covers 10 bases. CDR1 SQVTM and CDR2 ANQGSEA come from the germline V gene. V dropped 1 base and J dropped 4; count of bases not matched to a gene: 10. The CDR3 runs to 16 residues. CDR3 sequence reads: CSVEGLAGVGRYEQYF. Written as DNA, the CDR3 is TGCAGCGTTGAAGGGCTAGCGGGAGTTGGGAGGTACGAGCAGTACTTC.

In its sample, this clonotype was seen many times. This chain uses TRBV29-1 with TRBJ2-3; D not certain. This CDR3 comprises 13 residues. V was pared by 6 bases and J by 0 bases, with 10 bases between. Per the germline V gene, CDR1 is SQVTM and CDR2 is ANQGSEA. The CDR3 DNA reads TGCAGCGTCGGTTCCCATAGCACAGATACGCAGTATTTT. It translates to CSVGSHSTDTQYF.

This chain uses TRBV20-1 with TRBJ1-4; D is unclear. This CDR3 spans 14 amino acids. Per germline, CDR1 DFQATT and CDR2 SNEGSKA (reference sequence). Between the trimmed V and J ends, which lost 4 bases and 3 bases, there was a span of 12 bases. CDR3 region: CSAMEGMANEKLFF. The CDR3 DNA reads TGCAGTGCTATGGAGGGTATGGCTAATGAAAAACTGTTTTTT.

This clonotype was seen only a few times. The chain has TRBV25-1 and TRBJ1-4, with TRBD1 as a possible D gene (5 bases). Germline V lookup: CDR1 MGHDK, CDR2 SYGVNS. Trimming pared 3 bases from V and 8 bases from J, leaving 13 bases between. The length of the CDR3 is 14 residues. The CDR3 DNA is TGTGCCAGCAGTGATTATTGGGGGAAGGAAAAACTGTTTTTT. Its translation is CASSDYWGKEKLFF.

This clonotype was seen repeatedly, ten times or more. The DNA for the CDR3 is TGTGCCAGCAGCTTAGTGCTAGCGAGACCCGTTGCGAATGAGCAGTTCTTC. It encodes CASSLVLARPVANEQFF. The V and J genes are TRBV11-2 and TRBJ2-1; the D gene is possibly TRBD2 (6 bases). The germline V gene has CDR1 SGHAT and CDR2 FQNNGV. Trimming left V 1 base short and J 7 bases short, with 20 bases between. This CDR3 is built from 17 residues. The full variable domain, completed using reference TRBV11-2 and TRBJ2-1, is EAGVAQSPRYKIIEKRQSVAFWCNPISGHATLYWYQQILGQGPKLLIQFQNNGVVDDSQLPKDRFSAERLKGVDSTLKIQPAKLEDSAVYLCASSLVLARPVANEQFFGPGTRLTVL.

This clonotype appeared many times. The V gene is TRBV11-3, the J gene TRBJ2-3, with 11 bases aligning to TRBD2. The germline V gene has CDR1 SGHNT and CDR2 YENEEA. CDR3 length: 17 residues. V lost 5 bases, J lost 0 bases, and 7 bases stayed unmatched. The DNA for the CDR3 is TGTGCCAGCAGCCTTGGGACTAGCGGATCTAGCACAGATACGCAGTATTTT. The encoded protein is CASSLGTSGSSTDTQYF.

The sample holds many counts of this clonotype. The chain has TRBV30 and TRBJ2-7, with D possibly TRBD1 on 6 matching bases. V was cut by 4 bases and J by 3 bases, with 10 bases left in between. Germline V lookup: CDR1 GTSNPN, CDR2 SVGIG (reference sequence). This CDR3 region has 12 residues. CDR3: CAWTRDNYEQYF. The CDR3 DNA reads as TGTGCCTGGACGAGGGACAACTACGAGCAGTACTTC.

J is TRBJ1-5 and V is TRBV2, with D tentatively TRBD1 (6 bases). This CDR3 has 14 residues. With 4 bases removed from V and 3 bases from J, the gap between germline ends came to 10 bases. From germline, CDR1 is SNHLY and CDR2 FYNNEI. CDR3 sequence: CASSGGGINQPQHF. CDR3 nucleotides: TGTGCCAGCAGTGGGGGGGGCATCAATCAGCCCCAGCATTTT.

This clonotype has a count of ten or more. The V gene is TRBV3-1, the J gene TRBJ2-1, with TRBD2 identical over 13 bases. V lost 3 bases and J lost 9; bases outside the gene matches: 5. Germline assignment: CDR1 LGHDT and CDR2 YNNKEL (reference sequence). The CDR3 runs 15 residues. The CDR3 coding sequence is TGTGCCAGCAGCCATGGGACTAGCGGGATACGTGAGCAGTTCTTC. The encoded protein is CASSHGTSGIREQFF.

In this sample, this clonotype turned up many times. CDR3 coding DNA: TGTGCCAGCAGTGCGGACAGGAAAGGGACCCAGTACTTC. It specifies CASSADRKGTQYF. The rearrangement joins TRBV6-1 to TRBJ2-5; TRBD1 agrees at 7 bases. There are 13 residues in the CDR3. V dropped 4 bases and J dropped 7; count of bases not matched to a gene: 6. Germline CDR1 is MNHNS and CDR2 is SASEGT.

This clonotype was observed at least ten times. The gene calls are TRBV10-3 and TRBJ2-1, with TRBD2 matching over 9 bases. CDR3 length equals 19 residues. V lost 6 bases and J lost 7; bases outside the gene matches: 22. Germline CDR1 is ENHRY and CDR2 is SYGVKD. DNA of the CDR3: TGTGCCATCAGCGGGAGGTGGGTAGCGGGAGAGTTAACGCGGAATGAGCAGTTCTTC. Protein product: CAISGRWVAGELTRNEQFF.

This clonotype was observed at least ten times. The rearrangement uses TRBV14 and TRBJ2-2; the D gene is possibly TRBD2 (6 bases). CDR1 and CDR2 from the germline V gene are SGHDN and FVKESK. The CDR3 extends over 13 amino acids. Trimming removed 8 bases at V and 1 base at J, with 8 bases between. The CDR3 coding sequence is TGTGCCAGCGGGACTGAGAACACCGGGGAGCTGTTTTTT. Protein sequence: CASGTENTGELFF.

This chain connects TRBV29-1 to TRBJ2-2, with D perhaps assigned TRBD1 or TRBD2 (7 bases each). Trimming stripped 5 bases from V and 5 bases from J, with 15 bases between. The CDR3 sequence is 14 residues long. Germline assignment: CDR1 SQVTM and CDR2 ANQGSEA. CDR3 sequence reads: CSVQGGRSTGELFF. The DNA for the CDR3 is TGCAGCGTTCAGGGGGGGCGAAGTACCGGGGAGCTGTTTTTT.

This clonotype appeared many times. The V gene is TRBV28, the J gene TRBJ2-5; no clear D. From germline, CDR1 is MDHEN and CDR2 SYDVKM. V lost 5 bases and J 4 bases, leaving 14 bases between the germline ends. This CDR3 has 14 amino acids. The chain's CDR3 is CASSTRTLGETQYF. CDR3 DNA: TGTGCCAGCAGTACTCGAACACTGGGAGAGACCCAGTACTTC. Full variable domain (outside the CDR3, taken from reference TRBV28 and TRBJ2-5): DVKVTQSSRYLVKRTGEKVFLECVQDMDHENMFWYRQDPGLGLRLIYFSYDVKMKEKGDIPEGYSVSREKKERFSLILESASTNQTSMYLCASSTRTLGETQYFGPGTRLLVL.

This rearrangement joins TRBV29-1 to TRBJ2-1; D perhaps matches TRBD2 (5 bases). Trimming stripped 7 bases from V and 0 bases from J, with 13 bases between. The CDR3 length is 14 residues. Germline-derived CDR1 and CDR2 are SQVTM and ANQGSEA. The CDR3 reads CSALRASSYNEQFF. The CDR3 nucleotides read TGCAGCGCCCTGAGGGCGAGCTCCTACAATGAGCAGTTCTTC.

This rearrangement joins TRBV19 to TRBJ1-3, with D possibly matching TRBD1 (5 bases). Germline V gene data show CDR1 as LNHDA and CDR2 as SQIVND (reference sequence). The CDR3 runs to 15 residues. V lost 5 bases, J lost 0 bases, and 11 bases lay in between. CDR3 coding DNA: TGTGCCAGTAGTGGGACGTCCGACTCTGGAAACACCATATATTTT. As protein: CASSGTSDSGNTIYF.

This clonotype was counted ten times or more. The chain employs TRBV2 and TRBJ1-2, with D perhaps TRBD1 (6 bases). V dropped 3 bases and J dropped 6 bases, with 20 bases sitting between them. The CDR3 consists of 16 residues. CDR1 and CDR2 from the germline V gene are SNHLY and FYNNEI. In nucleotides, the CDR3 is TGTGCCAGCAGTGAGAAACGGGGGGCGGCCCCGAATGGCTACACCTTC. It encodes CASSEKRGAAPNGYTF.

This clonotype came up a few times. The chain joins TRBV6-1 to TRBJ1-1, with D possibly being TRBD1 (5 bases). CDR1 and CDR2 from the germline V gene are MNHNS and SASEGT. The CDR3 spans 14 residues. Trimming removed 6 bases from V and 2 bases from J, with 13 bases in between. CDR3 loop: CASRETEINTEAFF. The CDR3, as DNA: TGTGCCAGCAGAGAGACAGAAATTAACACTGAAGCTTTCTTT.

This clonotype was counted between two and nine times. The gene calls are TRBV6-5 and TRBJ1-1; D unresolved. The CDR3 covers 15 residues. The germline V gene encodes CDR1 MNHEY and CDR2 SVGAGI. The germline V and J ends were trimmed by 2 bases and 3 bases, with 13 bases remaining between them. This CDR3 is CASSYPPESYTEAFF. The CDR3 bases are TGTGCCAGCAGTTACCCTCCGGAGTCCTACACTGAAGCTTTCTTT.

With regard to this clonotype: A read error may explain this, as a much larger clone is one base away. V gene TRBV18 combines with J gene TRBJ1-1, with 8 bases aligning to TRBD1. V dropped 1 base and J dropped 3; count of bases not matched to a gene: 7. In germline, CDR1 is KGHSH, CDR2 LQKENI. The CDR3 is made up of 16 amino acids. CDR3 amino acids: CASSPLTGGLDTEAFF. CDR3 DNA sequence: TGTGCCAGCTCACCACTTACAGGGGGACTGGACACTGAAGCTTTCTTT.

This clonotype has ten or more counts. For the CDR3, the DNA is TGTGCCAGCAGCGTAGATGCGGCTAGCTACGAGCAGTACTTC. It is translated as CASSVDAASYEQYF. V usage is TRBV9 and J usage is TRBJ2-7; the D is unclear. The V end lost 0 bases, the J end lost 3 bases, and 10 bases lay between the germline ends. CDR3 length: 14 amino acids. Per the germline V gene, CDR1 is SGDLS and CDR2 is YYNGEE.

Concerning this clonotype itself: A clone one base away is much larger, so this may be a read error. The chain links TRBV18 to TRBJ2-7; TRBD2 is a possible D gene (6 bases). The CDR3 is 16 residues long. The germline V gene has CDR1 KGHSH and CDR2 LQKENI. CDR3 sequence: CTSSPGVAAGSYEQYF. In DNA, the CDR3 is TGTACCAGCTCCCCGGGGGTTGCCGCGGGCTCCTACGAGCAGTACTTC.

The rearrangement links TRBV5-6 to TRBJ2-1, with 15 bases aligning to TRBD2. Trimming took 4 bases from V and 4 from J; bases not matched to a gene: 15. The CDR3 loop spans 20 amino acids. Per germline, CDR1 SGHDT and CDR2 YYEEEE. The CDR3 region is CASSRKRFGLAGGRYNEQFF. CDR3 bases: TGTGCCAGCAGCCGGAAGAGATTTGGACTAGCGGGAGGGAGATACAATGAGCAGTTCTTC.

This clonotype was seen repeatedly, ten times or more. The chain is built from TRBV5-5 and TRBJ1-2, with unresolved D. V lost 2 bases, J lost 5 bases, and 4 bases lay in between. The CDR3 is 11 amino acids. The V gene's germline CDR1 is SGHKS and CDR2 YYEKEE (reference sequence). This CDR3 is CASSFLYGYTF. The DNA of the CDR3 is TGTGCCAGCAGCTTCCTGTATGGCTACACCTTC.

J is TRBJ2-7 and V is TRBV28, with no clear D. V gave up 8 bases and J gave up 5 bases, with 13 bases separating them. Germline CDR1 is MDHEN and CDR2 is SYDVKM. This CDR3 spans 12 amino acids. The DNA of the CDR3 is TGTGCCAGCCACAAGAGGACCGACGAGCAGTACTTC. Protein: CASHKRTDEQYF.

This clonotype was picked up many times. The chain uses TRBV6-1 and TRBJ1-4; tentative D call: TRBD1 (5 bases). Looked up from germline, CDR1 is MNHNS and CDR2 is SASEGT. The CDR3 loop spans 15 amino acids. V lost 7 bases, J lost 0 bases, and 12 bases lay in between. For the CDR3, the DNA is TGTGCCAGCAAAACCGACAGTGCAACTAATGAAAAACTGTTTTTT. Its translation: CASKTDSATNEKLFF.

This clonotype was recorded at least ten times. J is TRBJ2-2 and V is TRBV12-3 or TRBV12-4; 12 bases map to TRBD1. The CDR3 covers 16 residues. V was clipped by 8 bases and J by 7 bases; unmatched bases: 11. The CDR3 DNA is TGTGCCAGCCCTAGCAGGGACAGGGGGCTGGGCGGGGAGCTGTTTTTT. Its translation: CASPSRDRGLGGELFF.

The J gene is TRBJ1-2, the V gene TRBV29-1, with a weak D call TRBD1 (6 bases). In germline, CDR1 is SQVTM, CDR2 ANQGSEA. The CDR3 has 13 residues. V was trimmed by 2 bases and J by 3 bases, leaving 10 bases between them. This CDR3 reads CSVENREDYGYTF. CDR3 in DNA: TGCAGCGTTGAAAACAGGGAGGACTATGGCTACACCTTC.

This clonotype was seen ten or more times. This chain joins TRBV28 and TRBJ2-7; 7 nucleotides agree with TRBD1. Looked up from germline, CDR1 is MDHEN and CDR2 is SYDVKM. This CDR3 spans 13 amino acids. V trimming: 5 bases; J trimming: 6 bases; junction bases outside the gene matches: 7. This chain's CDR3 is CASSDRVASEQYF. The CDR3 DNA sequence: TGTGCCAGCAGTGACAGGGTTGCTAGCGAGCAGTACTTC.